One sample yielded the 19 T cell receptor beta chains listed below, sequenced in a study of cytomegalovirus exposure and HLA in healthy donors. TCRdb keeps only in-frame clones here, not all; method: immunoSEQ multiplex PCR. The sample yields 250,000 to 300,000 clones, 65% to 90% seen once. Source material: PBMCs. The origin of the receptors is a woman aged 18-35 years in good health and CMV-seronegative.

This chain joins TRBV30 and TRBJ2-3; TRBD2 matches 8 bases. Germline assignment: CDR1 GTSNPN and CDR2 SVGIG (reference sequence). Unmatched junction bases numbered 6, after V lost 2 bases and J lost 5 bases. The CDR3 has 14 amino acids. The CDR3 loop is CAWSYGLAGDTQYF. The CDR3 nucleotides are TGTGCCTGGAGTTATGGACTAGCCGGAGATACGCAGTATTTT.

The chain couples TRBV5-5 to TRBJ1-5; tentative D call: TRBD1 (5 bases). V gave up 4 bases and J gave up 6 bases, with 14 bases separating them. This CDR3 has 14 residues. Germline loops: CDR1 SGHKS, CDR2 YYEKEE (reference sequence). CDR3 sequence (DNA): TGTGCCAGCAGCAACAGCGGGGCCGCTCAGCCCCAGCATTTT. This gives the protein CASSNSGAAQPQHF.

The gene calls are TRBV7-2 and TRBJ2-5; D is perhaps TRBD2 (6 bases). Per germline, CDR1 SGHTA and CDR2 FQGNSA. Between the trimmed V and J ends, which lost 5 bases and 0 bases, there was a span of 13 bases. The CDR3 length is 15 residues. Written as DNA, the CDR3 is TGTGCCAGCAGCCCTGGGACTCGGTACCAAGAGACCCAGTACTTC. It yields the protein CASSPGTRYQETQYF. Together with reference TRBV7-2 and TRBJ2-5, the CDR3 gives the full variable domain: GAGVSQSPSNKVTEKGKDVELRCDPISGHTALYWYRQSLGQGLEFLIYFQGNSAPDKSGLPSDRFSAERTGGSVSTLTIQRTQQEDSAVYLCASSPGTRYQETQYFGPGTRLLVL.

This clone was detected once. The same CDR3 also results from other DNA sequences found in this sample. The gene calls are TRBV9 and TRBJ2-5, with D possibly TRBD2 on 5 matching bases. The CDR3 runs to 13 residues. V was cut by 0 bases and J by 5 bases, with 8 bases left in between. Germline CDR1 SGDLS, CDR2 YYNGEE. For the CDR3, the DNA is TGTGCCAGCAGCGTAGCGGGGTTGGAGACCCAGTACTTC. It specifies CASSVAGLETQYF.

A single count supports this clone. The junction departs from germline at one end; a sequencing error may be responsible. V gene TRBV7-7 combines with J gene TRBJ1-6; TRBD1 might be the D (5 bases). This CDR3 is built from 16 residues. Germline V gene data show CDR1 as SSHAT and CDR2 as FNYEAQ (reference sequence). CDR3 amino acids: CASSLEWRQNPSPLHF. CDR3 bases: TGTGCTAGCAGCTTAGAATGGCGACAGAACCCTTCACCCCTCCACTTT.

In nucleotides, the CDR3 is TGTGCCAGCAGCCAGGGACTCCTCAATGAGCAGTTCTTC. It yields the protein CASSQGLLNEQFF. The rearrangement links TRBV5-4 to TRBJ2-1; possibly TRBD2 for D (6 bases). Germline V lookup: CDR1 SGHNT, CDR2 YYREEE (reference sequence). The CDR3 is made up of 13 amino acids. Trimming shortened V by 4 bases and J by 6 bases, and 11 bases separated the two germline ends.

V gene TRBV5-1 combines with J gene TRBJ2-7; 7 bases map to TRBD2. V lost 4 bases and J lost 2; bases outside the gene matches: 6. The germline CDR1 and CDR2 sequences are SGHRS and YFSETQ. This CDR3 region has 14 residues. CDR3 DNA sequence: TGCGCCAGCAGCCCGAGGGAGGGACCCTACGAGCAGTACTTC. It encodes CASSPREGPYEQYF.

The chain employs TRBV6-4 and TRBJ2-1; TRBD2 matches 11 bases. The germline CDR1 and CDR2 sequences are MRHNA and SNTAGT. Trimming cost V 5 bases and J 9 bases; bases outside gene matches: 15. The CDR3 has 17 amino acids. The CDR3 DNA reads TGTGCCAGCAGTACGGGCCTAGCGGGAGGTTACGTTGGTGAGCAGTTCTTC. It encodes CASSTGLAGGYVGEQFF.

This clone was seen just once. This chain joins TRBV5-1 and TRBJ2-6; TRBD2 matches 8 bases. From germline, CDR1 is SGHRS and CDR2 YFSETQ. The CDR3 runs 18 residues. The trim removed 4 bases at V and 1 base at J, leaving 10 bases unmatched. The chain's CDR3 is CASSHVFAGGSGANVLTF. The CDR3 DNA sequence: TGCGCCAGCAGCCATGTGTTTGCGGGAGGATCTGGGGCCAACGTCCTGACTTTC.

CDR3 protein: CASSPMTAIYTDTQYF. CDR3 DNA sequence: TGTGCCAGCAGCCCTATGACAGCCATTTACACAGATACGCAGTATTTT. The chain recombines TRBV5-6 with TRBJ2-3; a possible D gene is TRBD1 (5 bases). This CDR3 spans 16 amino acids. V was shortened by 4 bases and J by 2 bases, with 17 bases between the two germline ends. Germline CDR1 SGHDT, CDR2 YYEEEE.

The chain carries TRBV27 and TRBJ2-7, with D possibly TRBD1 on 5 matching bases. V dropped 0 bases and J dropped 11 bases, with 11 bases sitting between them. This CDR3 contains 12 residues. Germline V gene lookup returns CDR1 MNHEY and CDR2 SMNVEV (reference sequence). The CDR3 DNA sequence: TGTGCCAGCAGTTTATCGGGCAGGGTAAAGTACTTC. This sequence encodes CASSLSGRVKYF.

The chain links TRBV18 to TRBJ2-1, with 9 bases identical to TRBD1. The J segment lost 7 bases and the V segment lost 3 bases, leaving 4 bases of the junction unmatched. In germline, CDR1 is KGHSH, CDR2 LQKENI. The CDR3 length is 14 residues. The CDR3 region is CASSPRQGGNEQFF. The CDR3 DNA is TGTGCCAGCTCACCCAGACAGGGGGGGAATGAGCAGTTCTTC.

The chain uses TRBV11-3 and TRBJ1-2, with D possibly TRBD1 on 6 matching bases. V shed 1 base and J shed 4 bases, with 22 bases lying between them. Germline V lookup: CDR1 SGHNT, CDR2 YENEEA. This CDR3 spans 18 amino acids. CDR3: CASSLGSKRGGQLYGYTF. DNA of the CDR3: TGTGCCAGCAGCTTAGGATCCAAGCGGGGTGGACAGCTCTATGGCTACACCTTC.

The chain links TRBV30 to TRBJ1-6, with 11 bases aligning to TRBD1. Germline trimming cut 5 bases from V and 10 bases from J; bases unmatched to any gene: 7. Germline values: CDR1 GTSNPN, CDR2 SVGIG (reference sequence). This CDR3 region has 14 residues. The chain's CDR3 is CAWGRDRGISPLHF. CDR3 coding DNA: TGTGCCTGGGGCCGGGACAGGGGGATCTCACCCCTCCACTTT. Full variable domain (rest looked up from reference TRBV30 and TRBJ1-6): SQTIHQWPATLVQPVGSPLSLECTVEGTSNPNLYWYRQAAGRGLQLLFYSVGIGQISSEVPQNLSASRPQDRQFILSSKKLLLSDSGFYLCAWGRDRGISPLHFGNGTRLTVT.

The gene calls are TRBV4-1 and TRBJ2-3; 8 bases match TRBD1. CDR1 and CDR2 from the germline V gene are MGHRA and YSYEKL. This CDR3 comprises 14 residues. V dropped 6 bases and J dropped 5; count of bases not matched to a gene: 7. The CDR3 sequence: CASRLTGVGDTQYF. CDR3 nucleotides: TGCGCCAGCAGACTGACAGGGGTGGGAGATACGCAGTATTTT.

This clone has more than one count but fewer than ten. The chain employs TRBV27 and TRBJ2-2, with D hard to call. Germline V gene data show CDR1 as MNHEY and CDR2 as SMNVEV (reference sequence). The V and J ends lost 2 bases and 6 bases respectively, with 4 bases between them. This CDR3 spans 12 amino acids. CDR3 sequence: CASSLVSGELFF. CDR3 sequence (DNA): TGTGCCAGCAGTTTAGTATCCGGGGAGCTGTTTTTT.

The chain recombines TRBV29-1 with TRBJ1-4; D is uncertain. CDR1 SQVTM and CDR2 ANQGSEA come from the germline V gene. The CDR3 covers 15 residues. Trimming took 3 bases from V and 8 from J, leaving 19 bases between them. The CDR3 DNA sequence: TGCAGCGTTGATTCCGCGGCCGGAGGGAGGGAAAAACTGTTTTTT. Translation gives CSVDSAAGGREKLFF.

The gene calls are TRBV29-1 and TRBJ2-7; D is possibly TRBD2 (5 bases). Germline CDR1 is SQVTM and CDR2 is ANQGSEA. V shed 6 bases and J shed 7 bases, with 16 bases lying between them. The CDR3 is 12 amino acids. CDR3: CSVRAEPKEQYF. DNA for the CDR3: TGCAGCGTGAGGGCAGAGCCAAAAGAGCAGTACTTC.

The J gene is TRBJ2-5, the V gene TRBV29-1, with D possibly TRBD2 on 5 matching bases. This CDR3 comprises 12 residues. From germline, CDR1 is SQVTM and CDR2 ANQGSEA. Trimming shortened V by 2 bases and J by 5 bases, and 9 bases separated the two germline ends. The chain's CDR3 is CSVEKRDETQYF. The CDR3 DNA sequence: TGCAGCGTTGAAAAGAGGGATGAGACCCAGTACTTC. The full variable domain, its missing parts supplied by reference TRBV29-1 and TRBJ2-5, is SAVISQKPSRDICQRGTSLTIQCQVDSQVTMMFWYRQQPGQSLTLIATANQGSEATYESGFVIDKFPISRPNLTFSTLTVSNMSPEDSSIYLCSVEKRDETQYFGPGTRLLVL.